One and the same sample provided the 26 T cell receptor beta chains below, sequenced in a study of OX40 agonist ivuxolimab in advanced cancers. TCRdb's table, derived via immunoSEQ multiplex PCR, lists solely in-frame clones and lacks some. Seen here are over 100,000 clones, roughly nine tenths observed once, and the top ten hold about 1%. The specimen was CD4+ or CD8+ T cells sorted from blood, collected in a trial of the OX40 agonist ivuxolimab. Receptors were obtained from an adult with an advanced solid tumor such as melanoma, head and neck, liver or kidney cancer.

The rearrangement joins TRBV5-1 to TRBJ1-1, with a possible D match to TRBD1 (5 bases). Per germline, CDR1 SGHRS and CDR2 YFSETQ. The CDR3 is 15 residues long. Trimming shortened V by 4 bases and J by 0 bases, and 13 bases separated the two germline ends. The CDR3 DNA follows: TGCGCCAGCAGCCCAGGGTCTCGGATGAACACTGAAGCTTTCTTT. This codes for CASSPGSRMNTEAFF.

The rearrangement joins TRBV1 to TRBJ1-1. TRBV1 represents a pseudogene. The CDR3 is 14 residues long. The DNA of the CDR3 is TGCACCAGCAGCCGCCGACTTAGGAACACTGAAGCTTTCTTT. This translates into CTSSRRLRNTEAFF.

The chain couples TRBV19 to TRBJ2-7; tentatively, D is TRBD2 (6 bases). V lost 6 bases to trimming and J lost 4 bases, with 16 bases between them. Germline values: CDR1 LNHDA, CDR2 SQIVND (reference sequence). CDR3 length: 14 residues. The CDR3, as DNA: TGTGCCAGTAGAGGCGGGGCTCCTAGATACGAGCAGTACTTC. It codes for CASRGGAPRYEQYF.

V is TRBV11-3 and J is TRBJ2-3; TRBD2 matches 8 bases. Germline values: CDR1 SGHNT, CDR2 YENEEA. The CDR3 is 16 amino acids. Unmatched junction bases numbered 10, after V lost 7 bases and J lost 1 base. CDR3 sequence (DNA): TGTGCCAGCATCAAGAGTTCGACTAGCGGCACAGATACGCAGTATTTT. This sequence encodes CASIKSSTSGTDTQYF.

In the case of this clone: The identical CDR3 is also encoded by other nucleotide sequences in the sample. CDR3 region: CASSLTGQGNYGYTF. CDR3 nucleotides: TGTGCCAGCAGCTTGACGGGACAGGGAAACTATGGCTACACCTTC. The chain is built from TRBV7-3 and TRBJ1-2; 9 bases are shared with TRBD1. This CDR3 has 15 residues. Germline CDR1 SGHTA, CDR2 FQGTGA. V was clipped by 3 bases and J by 2 bases; unmatched bases: 4. Full variable domain (outside the CDR3, taken from reference TRBV7-3 and TRBJ1-2): GAGVSQTPSNKVTEKGKYVELRCDPISGHTALYWYRQSLGQGPEFLIYFQGTGAADDSGLPNDRFFAVRPEGSVSTLKIQRTERGDSAVYLCASSLTGQGNYGYTFGSGTRLTVV.

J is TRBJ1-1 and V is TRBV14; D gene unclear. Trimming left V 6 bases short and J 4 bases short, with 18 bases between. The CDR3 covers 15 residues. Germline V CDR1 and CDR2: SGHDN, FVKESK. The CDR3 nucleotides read TGTGCCAGCAGTGCAGAAAGGGATTGGGGCACTGAAGCTTTCTTT. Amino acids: CASSAERDWGTEAFF.

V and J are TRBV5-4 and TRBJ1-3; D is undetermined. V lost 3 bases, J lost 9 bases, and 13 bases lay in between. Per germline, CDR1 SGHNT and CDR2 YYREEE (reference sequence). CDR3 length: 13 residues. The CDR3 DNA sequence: TGTGCCAGCAGCTCGCAGGATGTTGGCACCATATATTTT. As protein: CASSSQDVGTIYF.

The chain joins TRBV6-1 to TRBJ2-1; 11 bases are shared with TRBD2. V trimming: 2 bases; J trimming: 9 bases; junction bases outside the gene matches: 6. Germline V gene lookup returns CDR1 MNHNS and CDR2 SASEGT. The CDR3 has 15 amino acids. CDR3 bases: TGTGCCAGCAGTGAATTTCCGCTAGCGGGAGGTGAGCAGTTCTTC. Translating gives CASSEFPLAGGEQFF.

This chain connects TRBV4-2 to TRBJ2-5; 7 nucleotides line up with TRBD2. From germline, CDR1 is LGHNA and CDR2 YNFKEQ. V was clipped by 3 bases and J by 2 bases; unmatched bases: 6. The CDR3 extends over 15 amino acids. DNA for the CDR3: TGTGCCAGCAGCCAGGCCTCTAGCGGACAAGAGACCCAGTACTTC. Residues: CASSQASSGQETQYF.

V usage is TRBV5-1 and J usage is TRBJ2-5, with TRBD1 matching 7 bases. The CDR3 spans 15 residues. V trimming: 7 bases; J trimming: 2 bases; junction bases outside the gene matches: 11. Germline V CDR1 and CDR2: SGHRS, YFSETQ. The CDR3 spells CASSGTASYQETQYF. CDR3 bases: TGCGCCAGCTCAGGGACAGCGTCTTATCAAGAGACCCAGTACTTC.

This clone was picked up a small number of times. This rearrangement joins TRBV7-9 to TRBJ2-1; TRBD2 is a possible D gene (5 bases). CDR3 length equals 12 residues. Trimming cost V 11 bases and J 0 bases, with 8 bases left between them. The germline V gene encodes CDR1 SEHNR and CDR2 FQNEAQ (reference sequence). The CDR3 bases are TGTGCCTCGGGGAGCTCCTACAATGAGCAGTTCTTC. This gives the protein CASGSSYNEQFF.

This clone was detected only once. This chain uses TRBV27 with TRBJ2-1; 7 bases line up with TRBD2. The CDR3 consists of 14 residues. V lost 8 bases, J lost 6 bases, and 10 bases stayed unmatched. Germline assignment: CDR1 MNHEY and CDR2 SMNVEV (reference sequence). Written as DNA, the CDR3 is TGTGCCAGCCGAGGAGGGGCTAGCGGCAATGAGCAGTTCTTC. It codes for CASRGGASGNEQFF.

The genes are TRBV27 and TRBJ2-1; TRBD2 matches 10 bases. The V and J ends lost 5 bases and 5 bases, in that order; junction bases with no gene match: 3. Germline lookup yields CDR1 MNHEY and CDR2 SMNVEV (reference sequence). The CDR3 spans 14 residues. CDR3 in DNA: TGTGCCAGCAGTCCTGGGACTAGCGACAATGAGCAGTTCTTC. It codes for CASSPGTSDNEQFF.

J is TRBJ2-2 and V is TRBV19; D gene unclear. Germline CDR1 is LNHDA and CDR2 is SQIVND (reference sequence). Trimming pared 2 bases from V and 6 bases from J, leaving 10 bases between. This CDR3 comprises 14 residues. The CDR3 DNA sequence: TGTGCCAGTAGTATAACAAGGAGTGCCGGGGAGCTGTTTTTT. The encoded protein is CASSITRSAGELFF.

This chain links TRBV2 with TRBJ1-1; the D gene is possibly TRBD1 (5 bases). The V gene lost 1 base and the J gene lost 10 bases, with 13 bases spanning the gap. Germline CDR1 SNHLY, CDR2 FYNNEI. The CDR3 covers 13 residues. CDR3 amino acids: CASSEDRRSGAFF. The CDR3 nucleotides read TGTGCCAGCAGTGAAGACAGGAGGAGTGGAGCTTTCTTT.

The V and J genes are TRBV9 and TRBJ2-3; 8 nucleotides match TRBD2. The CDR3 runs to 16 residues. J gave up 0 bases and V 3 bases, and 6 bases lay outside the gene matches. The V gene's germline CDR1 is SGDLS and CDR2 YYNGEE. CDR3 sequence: CASSETSAPSTDTQYF. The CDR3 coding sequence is TGTGCCAGCAGCGAGACTAGCGCGCCTAGCACAGATACGCAGTATTTT.

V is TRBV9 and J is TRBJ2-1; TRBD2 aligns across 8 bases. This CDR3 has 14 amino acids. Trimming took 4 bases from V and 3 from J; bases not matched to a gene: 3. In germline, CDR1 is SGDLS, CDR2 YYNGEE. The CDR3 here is CASSLSGSYNEQFF. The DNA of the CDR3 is TGTGCCAGCAGCCTCAGCGGGAGCTACAATGAGCAGTTCTTC.

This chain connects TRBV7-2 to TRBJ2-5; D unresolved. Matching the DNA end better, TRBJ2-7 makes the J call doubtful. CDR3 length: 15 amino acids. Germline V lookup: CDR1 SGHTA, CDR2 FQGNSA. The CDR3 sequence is CASSLVAASSYEQYF. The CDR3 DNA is TGTGCCAGCAGCTTAGTTGCGGCAAGCTCCTACGAGCAGTACTTC.

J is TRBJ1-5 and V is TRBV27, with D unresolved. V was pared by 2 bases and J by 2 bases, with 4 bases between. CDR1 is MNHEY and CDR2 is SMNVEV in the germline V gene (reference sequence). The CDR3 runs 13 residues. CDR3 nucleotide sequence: TGTGCCAGCAGTTTACAGCGCAATCAGCCCCAGCATTTT. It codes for CASSLQRNQPQHF.

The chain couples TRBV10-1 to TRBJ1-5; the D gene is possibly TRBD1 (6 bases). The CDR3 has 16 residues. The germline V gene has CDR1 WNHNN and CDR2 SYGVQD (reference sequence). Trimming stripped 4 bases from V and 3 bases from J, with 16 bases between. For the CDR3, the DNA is TGCGCCAGCAGTGCACCCGCCGAGGGGGACAATCAGCCCCAGCATTTT. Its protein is CASSAPAEGDNQPQHF.

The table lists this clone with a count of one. The CDR3 spells CASSVEVASGRNEQFF. The DNA of the CDR3 is TGTGCCAGCAGCGTAGAAGTGGCTAGCGGGAGAAATGAGCAGTTCTTC. The chain is built from TRBV9 and TRBJ2-1, with 10 bases identical to TRBD2. CDR1 is SGDLS and CDR2 is YYNGEE in the germline V gene. V lost 0 bases to trimming and J lost 7 bases; unmatched junction nucleotides: 7. The CDR3 loop spans 16 amino acids.

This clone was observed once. CDR3 residues: CASSWGGQFSNQPQHF. The CDR3 nucleotides read TGTGCCAGCAGTTGGGGGGGACAGTTTAGCAATCAGCCCCAGCATTTT. The chain has TRBV28 and TRBJ1-5; 7 bases line up with TRBD1. V lost 4 bases, J lost 0 bases, and 6 bases stayed unmatched. Germline CDR1 MDHEN, CDR2 SYDVKM. This CDR3 has 16 amino acids.

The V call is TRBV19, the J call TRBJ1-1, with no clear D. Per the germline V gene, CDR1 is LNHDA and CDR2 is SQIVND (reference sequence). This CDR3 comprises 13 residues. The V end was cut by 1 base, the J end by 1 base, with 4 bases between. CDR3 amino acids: CASSIVSNTEAFF. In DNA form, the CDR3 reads TGTGCCAGTAGTATAGTCTCGAACACTGAAGCTTTCTTT.

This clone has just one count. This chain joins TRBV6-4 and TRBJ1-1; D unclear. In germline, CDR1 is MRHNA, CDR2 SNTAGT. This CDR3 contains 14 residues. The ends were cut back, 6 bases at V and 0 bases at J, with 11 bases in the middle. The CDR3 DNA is TGTGCCAGCAGGGAAACGAATATGAACACTGAAGCTTTCTTT. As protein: CASRETNMNTEAFF.

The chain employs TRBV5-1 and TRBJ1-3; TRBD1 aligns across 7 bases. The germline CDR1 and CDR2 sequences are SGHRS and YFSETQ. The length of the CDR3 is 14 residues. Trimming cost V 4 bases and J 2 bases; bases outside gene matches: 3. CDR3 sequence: CASSTDRPGNTIYF. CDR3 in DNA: TGCGCCAGCAGCACGGACAGGCCTGGAAACACCATATATTTT.

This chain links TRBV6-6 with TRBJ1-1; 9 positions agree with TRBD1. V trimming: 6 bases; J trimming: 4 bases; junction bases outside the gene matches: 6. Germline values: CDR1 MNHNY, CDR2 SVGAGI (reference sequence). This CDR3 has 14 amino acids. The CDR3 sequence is CASSTDRGITEAFF. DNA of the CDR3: TGTGCCAGCAGCACGGACAGGGGCATCACTGAAGCTTTCTTT.